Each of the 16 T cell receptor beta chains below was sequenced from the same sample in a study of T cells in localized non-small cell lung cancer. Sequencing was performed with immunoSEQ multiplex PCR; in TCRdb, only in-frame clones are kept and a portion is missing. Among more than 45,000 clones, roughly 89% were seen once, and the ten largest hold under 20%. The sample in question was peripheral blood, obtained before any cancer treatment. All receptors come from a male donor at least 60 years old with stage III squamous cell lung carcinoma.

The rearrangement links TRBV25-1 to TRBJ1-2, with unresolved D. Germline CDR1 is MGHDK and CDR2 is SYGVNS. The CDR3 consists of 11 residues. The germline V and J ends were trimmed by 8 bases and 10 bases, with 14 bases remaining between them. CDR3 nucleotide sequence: TGTGCCAGCGGGGAAGGTGTCTCCTACACCTTC. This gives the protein CASGEGVSYTF.

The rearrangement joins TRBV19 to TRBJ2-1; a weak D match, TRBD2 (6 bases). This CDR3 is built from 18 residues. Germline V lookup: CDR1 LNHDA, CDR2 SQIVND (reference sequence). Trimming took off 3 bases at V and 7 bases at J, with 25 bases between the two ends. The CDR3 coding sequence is TGTGCCAGTAGTATCGGCCCCCCGGGACTTTCGAGATTAAATGAGCAGTTCTTC. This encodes CASSIGPPGLSRLNEQFF.

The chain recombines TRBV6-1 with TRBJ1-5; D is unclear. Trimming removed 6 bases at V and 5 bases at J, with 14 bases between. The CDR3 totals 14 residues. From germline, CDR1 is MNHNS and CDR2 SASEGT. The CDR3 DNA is TGTGCCAGCAGGCAGTTTCAGGATGATCAGCCCCAGCATTTT. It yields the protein CASRQFQDDQPQHF.

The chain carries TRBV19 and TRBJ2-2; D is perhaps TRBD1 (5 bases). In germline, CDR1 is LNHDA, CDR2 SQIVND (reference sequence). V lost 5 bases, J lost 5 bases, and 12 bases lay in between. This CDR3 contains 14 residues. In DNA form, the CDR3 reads TGTGCCAGTAGTGCCCCAGGGCATACCGGGGAGCTGTTTTTT. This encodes CASSAPGHTGELFF.

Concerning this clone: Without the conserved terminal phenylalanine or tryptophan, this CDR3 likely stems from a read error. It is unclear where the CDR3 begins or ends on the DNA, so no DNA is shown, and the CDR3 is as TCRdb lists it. This CDR3 reads CASSLDYGGRTL. The V gene is TRBV5-1, the J gene TRBJ2-4; TRBD2, the table's D call, was not compared with the DNA. CDR1 and CDR2 from the germline V gene are SGHRS and YFSETQ. The CDR3 comprises 12 residues, both ends counted.

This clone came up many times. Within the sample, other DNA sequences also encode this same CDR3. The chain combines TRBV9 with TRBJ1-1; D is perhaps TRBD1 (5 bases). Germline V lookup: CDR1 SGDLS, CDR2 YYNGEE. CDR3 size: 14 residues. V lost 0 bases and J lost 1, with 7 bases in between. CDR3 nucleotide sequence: TGTGCCAGCAGCGTAGGAGGGGCGAACACTGAAGCTTTCTTT. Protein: CASSVGGANTEAFF. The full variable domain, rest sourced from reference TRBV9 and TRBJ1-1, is DSGVTQTPKHLITATGQRVTLRCSPRSGDLSVYWYQQSLDQGLQFLIQYYNGEERAKGNILERFSAQQFPDLHSELNLSSLELGDSALYFCASSVGGANTEAFFGQGTRLTVV.

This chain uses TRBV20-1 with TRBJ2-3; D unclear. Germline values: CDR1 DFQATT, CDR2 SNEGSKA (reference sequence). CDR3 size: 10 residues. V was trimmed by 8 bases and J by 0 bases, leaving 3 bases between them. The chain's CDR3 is CSPSTDTQYF. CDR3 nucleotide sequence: TGCAGTCCAAGCACAGATACGCAGTATTTT.

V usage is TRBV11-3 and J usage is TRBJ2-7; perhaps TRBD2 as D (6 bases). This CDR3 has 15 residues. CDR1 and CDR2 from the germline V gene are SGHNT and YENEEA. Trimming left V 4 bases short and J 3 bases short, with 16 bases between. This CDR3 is CASSYRDWGNYEQYF. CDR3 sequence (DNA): TGTGCCAGCAGCTACCGGGACTGGGGGAACTACGAGCAGTACTTC.

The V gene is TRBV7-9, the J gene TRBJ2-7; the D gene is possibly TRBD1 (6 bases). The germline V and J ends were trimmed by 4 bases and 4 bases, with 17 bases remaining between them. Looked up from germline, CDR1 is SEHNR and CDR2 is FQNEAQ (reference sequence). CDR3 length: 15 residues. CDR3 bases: TGTGCCAGCAGCTCAAATTCGGGACACTTATACGAGCAGTACTTC. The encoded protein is CASSSNSGHLYEQYF.

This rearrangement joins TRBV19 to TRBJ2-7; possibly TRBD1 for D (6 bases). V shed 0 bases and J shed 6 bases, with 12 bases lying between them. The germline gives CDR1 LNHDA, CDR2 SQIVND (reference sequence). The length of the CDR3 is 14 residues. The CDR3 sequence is CASSIDVQGLEQYF. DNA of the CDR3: TGTGCCAGTAGTATAGATGTACAGGGCCTCGAGCAGTACTTC.

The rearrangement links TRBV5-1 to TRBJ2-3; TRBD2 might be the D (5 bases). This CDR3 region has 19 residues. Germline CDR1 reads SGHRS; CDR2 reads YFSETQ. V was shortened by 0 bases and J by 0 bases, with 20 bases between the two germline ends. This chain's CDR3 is CASSLDSGMASSSTDTQYF. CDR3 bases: TGCGCCAGCAGCTTGGACAGCGGTATGGCCTCATCTAGCACAGATACGCAGTATTTT.

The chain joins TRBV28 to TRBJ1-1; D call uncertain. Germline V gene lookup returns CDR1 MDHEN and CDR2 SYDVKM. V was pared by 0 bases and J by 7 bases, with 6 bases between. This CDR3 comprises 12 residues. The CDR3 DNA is TGTGCCAGCAGTTTATGGGAGAATGAAGCTTTCTTT. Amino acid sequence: CASSLWENEAFF.

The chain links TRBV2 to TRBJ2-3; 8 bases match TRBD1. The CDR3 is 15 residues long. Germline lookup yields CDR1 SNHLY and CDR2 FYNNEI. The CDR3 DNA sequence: TGTCCGAGCTGGAGCCAGGGGGCCCCCACAGATACGCAGTATTTT. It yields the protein CPSWSQGAPTDTQYF. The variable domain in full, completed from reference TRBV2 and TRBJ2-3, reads EPEVTQTPSHQVTQMGQEVILRCVPISNHLYFYWYRQILGQKVEFLVSFYNNEISEKSEIFDDQFSVERPDGSNFTLKIRSTKLEDSAMYFCPSWSQGAPTDTQYFGPGTRLTVL.

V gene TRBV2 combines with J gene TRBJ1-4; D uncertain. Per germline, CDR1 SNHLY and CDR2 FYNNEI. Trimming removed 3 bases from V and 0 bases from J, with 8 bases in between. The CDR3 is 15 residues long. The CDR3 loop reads CASSDGRTTNEKLFF. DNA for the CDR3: TGTGCCAGCAGTGACGGCAGAACAACTAATGAAAAACTGTTTTTT.

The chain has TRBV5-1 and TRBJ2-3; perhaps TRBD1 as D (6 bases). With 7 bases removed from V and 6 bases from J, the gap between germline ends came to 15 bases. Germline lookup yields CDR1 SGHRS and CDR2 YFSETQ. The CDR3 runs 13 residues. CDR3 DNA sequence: TGCGCCAGCCCCATACAGGGAAATGATACGCAGTATTTT. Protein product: CASPIQGNDTQYF.

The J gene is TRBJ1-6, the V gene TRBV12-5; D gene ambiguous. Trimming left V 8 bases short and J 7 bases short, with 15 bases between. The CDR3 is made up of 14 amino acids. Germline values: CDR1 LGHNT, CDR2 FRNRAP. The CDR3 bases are TGTGCTAGTCCCCCCCCGCCGACGAATTCACCCCTCCACTTT. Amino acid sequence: CASPPPPTNSPLHF. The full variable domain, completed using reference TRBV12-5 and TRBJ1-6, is DARVTQTPRHKVTEMGQEVTMRCQPILGHNTVFWYRQTMMQGLELLAYFRNRAPLDDSGMPKDRFSAEMPDATLATLKIQPSEPRDSAVYFCASPPPPTNSPLHFGNGTRLTVT.